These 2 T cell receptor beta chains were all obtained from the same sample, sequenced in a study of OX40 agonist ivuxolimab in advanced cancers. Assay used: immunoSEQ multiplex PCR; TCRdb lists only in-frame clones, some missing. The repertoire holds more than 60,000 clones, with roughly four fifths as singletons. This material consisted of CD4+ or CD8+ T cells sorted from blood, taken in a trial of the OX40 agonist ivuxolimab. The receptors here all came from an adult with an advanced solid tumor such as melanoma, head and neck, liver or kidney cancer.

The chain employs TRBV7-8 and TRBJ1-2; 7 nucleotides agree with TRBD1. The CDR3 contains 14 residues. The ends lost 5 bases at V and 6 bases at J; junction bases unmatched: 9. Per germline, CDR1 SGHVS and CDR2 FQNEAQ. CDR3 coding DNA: TGTGCCAGCAGCCGCGGGCAGGGGGAAGATGGCTACACCTTC. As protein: CASSRGQGEDGYTF.

The CDR3 loop reads CASQRGRMGAQETQYF. CDR3 sequence (DNA): TGTGCCTCTCAGAGGGGTAGAATGGGGGCTCAAGAGACCCAGTACTTC. The V and J genes are TRBV2 and TRBJ2-5; D possibly corresponds to TRBD1 (6 bases). Trimming pared 11 bases from V and 2 bases from J, leaving 24 bases between. Looked up from germline, CDR1 is SNHLY and CDR2 is FYNNEI. The CDR3 consists of 16 residues.